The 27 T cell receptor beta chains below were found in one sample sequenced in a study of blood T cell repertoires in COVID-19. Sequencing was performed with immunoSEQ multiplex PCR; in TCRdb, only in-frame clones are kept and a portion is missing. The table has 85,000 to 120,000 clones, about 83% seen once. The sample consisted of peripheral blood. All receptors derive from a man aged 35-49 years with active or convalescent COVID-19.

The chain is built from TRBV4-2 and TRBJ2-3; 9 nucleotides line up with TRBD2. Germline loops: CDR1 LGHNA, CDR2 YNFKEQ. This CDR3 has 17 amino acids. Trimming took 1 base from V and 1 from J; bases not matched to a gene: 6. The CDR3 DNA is TGTGCCAGCAGCCAAGGGGCGGGGGGGCGAGGCACAGATACGCAGTATTTT. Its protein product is CASSQGAGGRGTDTQYF.

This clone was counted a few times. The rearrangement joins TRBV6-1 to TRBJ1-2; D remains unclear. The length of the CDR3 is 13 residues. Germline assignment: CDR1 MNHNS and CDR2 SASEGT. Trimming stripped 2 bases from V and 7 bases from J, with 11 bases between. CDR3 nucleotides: TGTGCCAGCAGTGAACGATCCTACGGTGGCTACACCTTC. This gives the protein CASSERSYGGYTF.

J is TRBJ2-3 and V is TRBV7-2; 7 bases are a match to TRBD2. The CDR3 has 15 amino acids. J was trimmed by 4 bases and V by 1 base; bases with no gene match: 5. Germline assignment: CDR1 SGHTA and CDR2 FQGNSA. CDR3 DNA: TGTGCCAGCAGCTTAGTTAGCGCGGGGGCAGATACGCAGTATTTT. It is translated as CASSLVSAGADTQYF.

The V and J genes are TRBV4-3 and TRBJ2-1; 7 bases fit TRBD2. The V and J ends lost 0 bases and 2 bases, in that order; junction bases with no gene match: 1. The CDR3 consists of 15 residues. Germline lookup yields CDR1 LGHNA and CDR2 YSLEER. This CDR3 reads CASSQDREAYNEQFF. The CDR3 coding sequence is TGCGCCAGCAGCCAAGATCGGGAGGCCTACAATGAGCAGTTCTTC.

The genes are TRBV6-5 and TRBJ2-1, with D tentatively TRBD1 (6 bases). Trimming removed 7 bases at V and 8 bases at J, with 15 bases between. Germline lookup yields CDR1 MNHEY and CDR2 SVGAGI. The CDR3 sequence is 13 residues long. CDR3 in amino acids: CASKRGGGDEQFF. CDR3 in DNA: TGTGCCAGCAAAAGAGGGGGTGGCGATGAGCAGTTCTTC.

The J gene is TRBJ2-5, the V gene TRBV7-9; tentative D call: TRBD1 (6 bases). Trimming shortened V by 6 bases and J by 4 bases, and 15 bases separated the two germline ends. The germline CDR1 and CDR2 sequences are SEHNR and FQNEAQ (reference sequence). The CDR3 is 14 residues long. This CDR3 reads CASSRTKGGETQYF. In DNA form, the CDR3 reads TGTGCCAGCAGTCGGACCAAAGGGGGAGAGACCCAGTACTTC.

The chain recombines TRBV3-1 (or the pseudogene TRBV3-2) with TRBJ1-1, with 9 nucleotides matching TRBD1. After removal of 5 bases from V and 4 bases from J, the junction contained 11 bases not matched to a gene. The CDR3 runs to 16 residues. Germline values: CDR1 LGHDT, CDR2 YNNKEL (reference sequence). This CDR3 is CASSVGTGPSGTEAFF. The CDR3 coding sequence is TGTGCCAGCAGCGTGGGGACAGGGCCATCGGGCACTGAAGCTTTCTTT.

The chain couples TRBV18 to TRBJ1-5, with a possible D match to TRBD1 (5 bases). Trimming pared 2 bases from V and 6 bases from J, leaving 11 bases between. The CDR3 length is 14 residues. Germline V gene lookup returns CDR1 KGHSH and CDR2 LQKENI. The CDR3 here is CASSPIGVGQPQHF. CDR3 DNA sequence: TGTGCCAGCTCACCAATAGGGGTTGGTCAGCCCCAGCATTTT.

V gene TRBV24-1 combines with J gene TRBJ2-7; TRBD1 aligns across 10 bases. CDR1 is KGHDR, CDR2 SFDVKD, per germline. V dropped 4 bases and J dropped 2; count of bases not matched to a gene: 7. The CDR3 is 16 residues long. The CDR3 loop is CATSDRSGTGAYEQYF. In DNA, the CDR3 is TGTGCCACCAGTGACCGGTCCGGGACAGGGGCCTACGAGCAGTACTTC.

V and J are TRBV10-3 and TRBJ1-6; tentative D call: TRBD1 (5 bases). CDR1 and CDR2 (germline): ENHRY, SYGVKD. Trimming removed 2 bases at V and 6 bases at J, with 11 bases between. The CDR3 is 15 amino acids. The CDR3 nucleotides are TGTGCCATCAGTGAGAAGACAGTTTTTAATTCACCCCTCCACTTT. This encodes CAISEKTVFNSPLHF.

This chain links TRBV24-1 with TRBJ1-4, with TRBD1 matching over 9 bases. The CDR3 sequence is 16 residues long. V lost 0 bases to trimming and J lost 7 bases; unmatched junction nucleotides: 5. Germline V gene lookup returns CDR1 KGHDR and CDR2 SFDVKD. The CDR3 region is CATSDLRTGVAEKLFF. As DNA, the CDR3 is TGTGCCACCAGTGATTTGAGGACAGGGGTGGCTGAAAAACTGTTTTTT.

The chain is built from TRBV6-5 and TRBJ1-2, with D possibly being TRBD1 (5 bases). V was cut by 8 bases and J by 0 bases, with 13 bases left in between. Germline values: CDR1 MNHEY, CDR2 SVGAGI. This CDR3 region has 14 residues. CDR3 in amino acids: CASRTGGTNYGYTF. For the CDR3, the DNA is TGTGCCAGCCGTACGGGGGGAACTAACTATGGCTACACCTTC.

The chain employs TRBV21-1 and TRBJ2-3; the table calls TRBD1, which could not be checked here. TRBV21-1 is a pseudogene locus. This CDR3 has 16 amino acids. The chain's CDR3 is CASSEGQMGGTDTQYF. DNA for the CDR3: TGTGCCAGCAGCGAGGGACAGATGGGGGGCACAGATACGCAGTATTTT.

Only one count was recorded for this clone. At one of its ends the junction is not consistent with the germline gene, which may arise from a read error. The CDR3 nucleotides read TGTGCCAGCAGCTCCGAGGGGGGGGCCCGGAATTTC. Translation gives CASSSEGGARNF. The genes are TRBV5-4 and TRBJ1-2, with D perhaps matching TRBD1 (6 bases). This CDR3 has 12 residues. The germline V gene has CDR1 SGHNT and CDR2 YYREEE (reference sequence). The full variable domain, with the rest looked up from reference TRBV5-4 and TRBJ1-2, is ETGVTQSPTHLIKTRGQQVTLRCSSQSGHNTVSWYQQALGQGPQFIFQYYREEENGRGNFPPRFSGLQFPNYSSELNVNALELDDSALYLCASSSEGGARNFGSGTRLTVV.

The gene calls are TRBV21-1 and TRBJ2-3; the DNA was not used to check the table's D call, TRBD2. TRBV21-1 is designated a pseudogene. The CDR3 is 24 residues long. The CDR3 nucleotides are TGTGCCAGCAGCAAAGTTTCTTTCGCGTTAGGACTAGCGGGGGGGCGGCTTTTCACAGATACGCAGTATTTT. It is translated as CASSKVSFALGLAGGRLFTDTQYF.

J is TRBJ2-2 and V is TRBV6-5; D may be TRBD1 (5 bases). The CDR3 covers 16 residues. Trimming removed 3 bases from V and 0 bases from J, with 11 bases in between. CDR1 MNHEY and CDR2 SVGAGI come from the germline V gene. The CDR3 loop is CASSYGAGSNTGELFF. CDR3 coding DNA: TGTGCCAGCAGTTATGGCGCAGGGTCGAACACCGGGGAGCTGTTTTTT.

CDR3 in amino acids: CAIRGQGTNSPLHF. The DNA for the CDR3 is TGTGCCATCAGGGGACAGGGAACGAATTCACCCCTCCACTTT. V is TRBV10-3 and J is TRBJ1-6, with TRBD1 matching over 9 bases. The V gene end was trimmed by 6 bases and the J gene end by 7 bases; junction bases not matched to a gene: 4. The CDR3 runs 14 residues. Looked up from germline, CDR1 is ENHRY and CDR2 is SYGVKD.

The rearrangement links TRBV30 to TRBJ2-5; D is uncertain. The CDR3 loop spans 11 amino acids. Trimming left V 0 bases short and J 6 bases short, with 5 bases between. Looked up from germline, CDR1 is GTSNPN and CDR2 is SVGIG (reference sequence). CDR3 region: CAWSVQKTQYF. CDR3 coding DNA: TGTGCCTGGAGTGTGCAGAAGACCCAGTACTTC. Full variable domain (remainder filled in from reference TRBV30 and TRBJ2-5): SQTIHQWPATLVQPVGSPLSLECTVEGTSNPNLYWYRQAAGRGLQLLFYSVGIGQISSEVPQNLSASRPQDRQFILSSKKLLLSDSGFYLCAWSVQKTQYFGPGTRLLVL.

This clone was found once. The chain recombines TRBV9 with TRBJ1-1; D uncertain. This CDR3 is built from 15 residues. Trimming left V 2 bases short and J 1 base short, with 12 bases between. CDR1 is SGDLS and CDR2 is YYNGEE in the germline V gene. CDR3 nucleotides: TGTGCCAGCAGCGTTAATGAGGCCGAGAACACTGAAGCTTTCTTT. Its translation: CASSVNEAENTEAFF.

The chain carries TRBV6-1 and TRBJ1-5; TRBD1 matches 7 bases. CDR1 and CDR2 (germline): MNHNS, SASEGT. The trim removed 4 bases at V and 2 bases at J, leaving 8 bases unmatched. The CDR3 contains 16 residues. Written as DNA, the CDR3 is TGTGCCAGCAGTGTTTTCAGGGGGACTGGCAATCAGCCCCAGCATTTT. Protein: CASSVFRGTGNQPQHF.

The CDR3 loop reads CASSFRGGSGQFF. The DNA for the CDR3 is TGTGCCAGCAGCTTCCGAGGGGGCTCTGGCCAGTTCTTC. The chain combines TRBV13 with TRBJ2-1; 7 nucleotides line up with TRBD1. Looked up from germline, CDR1 is PRHDT and CDR2 is FYEKMQ (reference sequence). The CDR3 is made up of 13 amino acids. With 3 bases clipped from V and 13 bases from J, the junction kept 9 bases outside the gene matches.

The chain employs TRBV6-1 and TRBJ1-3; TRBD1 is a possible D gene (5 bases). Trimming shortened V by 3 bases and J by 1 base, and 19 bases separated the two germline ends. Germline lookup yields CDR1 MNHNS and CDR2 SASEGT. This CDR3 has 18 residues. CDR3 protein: CASSERGRQHSSGNTIYF. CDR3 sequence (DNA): TGTGCCAGCAGTGAGCGGGGCAGGCAACATTCGTCTGGAAACACCATATATTTT.

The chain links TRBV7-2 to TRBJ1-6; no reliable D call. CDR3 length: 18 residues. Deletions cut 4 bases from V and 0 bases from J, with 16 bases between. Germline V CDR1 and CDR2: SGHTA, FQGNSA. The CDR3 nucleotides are TGTGCCAGCAGCTCGCGAAGTGGGCAGAGCTCCTATAATTCACCCCTCCACTTT. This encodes CASSSRSGQSSYNSPLHF.

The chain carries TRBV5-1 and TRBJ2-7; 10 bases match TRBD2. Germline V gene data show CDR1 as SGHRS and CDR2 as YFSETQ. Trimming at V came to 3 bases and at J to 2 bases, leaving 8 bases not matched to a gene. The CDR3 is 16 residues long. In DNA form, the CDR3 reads TGCGCCAGCAGCTGGAAGGGTAGCGGGGGGACCTACGAGCAGTACTTC. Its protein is CASSWKGSGGTYEQYF.

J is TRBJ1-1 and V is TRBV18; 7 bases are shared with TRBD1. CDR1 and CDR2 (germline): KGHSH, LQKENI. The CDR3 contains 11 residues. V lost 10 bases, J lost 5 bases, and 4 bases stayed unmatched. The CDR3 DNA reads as TGTGCCACCTCGACAGGGACTGAAGCTTTCTTT. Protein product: CATSTGTEAFF.

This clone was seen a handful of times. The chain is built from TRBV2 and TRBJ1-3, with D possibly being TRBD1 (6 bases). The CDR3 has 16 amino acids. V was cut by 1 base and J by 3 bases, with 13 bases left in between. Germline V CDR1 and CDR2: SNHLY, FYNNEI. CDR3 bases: TGTGCCAGCAGTGAAGGCCGGACAGCCAATGGAAACACCATATATTTT. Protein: CASSEGRTANGNTIYF.

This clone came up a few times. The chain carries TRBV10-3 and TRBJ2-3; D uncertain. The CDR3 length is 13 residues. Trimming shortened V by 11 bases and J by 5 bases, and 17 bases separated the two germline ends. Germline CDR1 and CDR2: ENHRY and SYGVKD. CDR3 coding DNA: TGTGCCGCCCGCCTTAGCAGAGAAGATACGCAGTATTTT. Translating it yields CAARLSREDTQYF.